Listed here is a single T cell receptor beta chain. Its antigen remains unidentified. The method was immunoSEQ multiplex PCR; TCRdb's version includes in-frame clones alone and lacks a portion of them. Of 75,000 to 80,000 clones listed, 90% to 95% are singletons. Looked up from germline, CDR1 is MGHRA and CDR2 is YSYEKL. The CDR3 spans 15 residues. The V and J ends lost 4 bases and 3 bases, in that order; junction bases with no gene match: 6. Noted time point: week 5, during vaccination. A 20-mer mutant IDH1 peptide at 300 ug was injected subcutaneously with topical imiquimod. The data stem from a study of a mutant IDH1 vaccine in newly diagnosed glioma. Study in general: Patients underwent eight vaccinations, which took place in weeks 1, 3, 5, 7, 11, 15, 19 and 23. Study-wide results and caveats: Among top peripheral T cell clonotypes, changes seemed unrelated to pseudoprogression.

The sample consisted of PBMCs, taken from a glioma patient whose treatment included an IDH1 peptide vaccine. This clonotype originated in a woman in her fifties or sixties with glioma. The chain couples TRBV4-1 to TRBJ2-7; TRBD1 aligns across 10 bases. In DNA form, the CDR3 reads TGCGCCAGCAGCCCGGGACAGGGGTACGGCTACGAGCAGTACTTC. Translating it yields CASSPGQGYGYEQYF.